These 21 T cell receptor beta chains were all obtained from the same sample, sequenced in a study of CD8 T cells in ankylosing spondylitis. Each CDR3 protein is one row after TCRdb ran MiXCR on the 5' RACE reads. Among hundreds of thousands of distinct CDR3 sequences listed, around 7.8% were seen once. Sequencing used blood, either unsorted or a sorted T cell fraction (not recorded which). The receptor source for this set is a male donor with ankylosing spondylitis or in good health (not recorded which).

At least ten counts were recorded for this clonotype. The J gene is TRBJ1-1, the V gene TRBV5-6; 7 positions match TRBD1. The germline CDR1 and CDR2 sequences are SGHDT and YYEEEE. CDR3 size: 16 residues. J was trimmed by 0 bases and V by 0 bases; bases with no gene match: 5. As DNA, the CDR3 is TGTGCCAGCAGCTTGGGGGGCAGGGGGATGAACACTGAAGCTTTCTTT. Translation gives CASSLGGRGMNTEAFF.

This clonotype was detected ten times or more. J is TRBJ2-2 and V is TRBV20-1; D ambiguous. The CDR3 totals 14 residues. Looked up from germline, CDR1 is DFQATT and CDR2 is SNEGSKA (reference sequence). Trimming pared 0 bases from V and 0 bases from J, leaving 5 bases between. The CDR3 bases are TGCAGTGCTAGAGATCACCCGAACACCGGGGAGCTGTTTTTT. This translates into CSARDHPNTGELFF.

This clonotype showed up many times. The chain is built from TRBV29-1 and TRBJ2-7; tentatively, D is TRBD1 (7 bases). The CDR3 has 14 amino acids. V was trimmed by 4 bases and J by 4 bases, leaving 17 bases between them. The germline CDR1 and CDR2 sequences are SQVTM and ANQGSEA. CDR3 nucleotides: TGCAGCGTTGGAGTAGGCAGGGGGGATTACGAGCAGTACTTC. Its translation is CSVGVGRGDYEQYF.

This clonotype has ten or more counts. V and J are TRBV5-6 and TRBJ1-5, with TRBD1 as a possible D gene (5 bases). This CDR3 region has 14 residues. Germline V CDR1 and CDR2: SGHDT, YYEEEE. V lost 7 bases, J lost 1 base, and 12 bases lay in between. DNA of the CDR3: TGTGCCAGCCGATACAGGTCCAGCAATCAGCCCCAGCATTTT. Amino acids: CASRYRSSNQPQHF.

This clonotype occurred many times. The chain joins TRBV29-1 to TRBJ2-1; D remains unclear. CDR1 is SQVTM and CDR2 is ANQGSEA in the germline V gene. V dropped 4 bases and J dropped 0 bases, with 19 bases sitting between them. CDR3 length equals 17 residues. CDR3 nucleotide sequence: TGCAGCGTTGTCCCCTCCGAGCGCCGGAGCTCCTACAATGAGCAGTTCTTC. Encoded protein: CSVVPSERRSSYNEQFF.

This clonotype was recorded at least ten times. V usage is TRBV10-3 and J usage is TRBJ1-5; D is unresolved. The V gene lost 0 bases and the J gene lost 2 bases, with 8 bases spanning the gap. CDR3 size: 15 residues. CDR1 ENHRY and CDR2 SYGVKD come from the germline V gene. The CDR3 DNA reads TGTGCCATCAGTGAGTCGACCCCCGGCAATCAGCCCCAGCATTTT. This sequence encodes CAISESTPGNQPQHF.

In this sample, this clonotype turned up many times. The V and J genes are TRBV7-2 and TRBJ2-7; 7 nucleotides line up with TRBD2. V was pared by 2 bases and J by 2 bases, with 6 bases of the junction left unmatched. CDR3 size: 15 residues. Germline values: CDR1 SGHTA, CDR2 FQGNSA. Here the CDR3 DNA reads TGTGCCAGCAGCTTAAGCATACGGGGGGCCTACGAGCAGTACTTC. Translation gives CASSLSIRGAYEQYF.

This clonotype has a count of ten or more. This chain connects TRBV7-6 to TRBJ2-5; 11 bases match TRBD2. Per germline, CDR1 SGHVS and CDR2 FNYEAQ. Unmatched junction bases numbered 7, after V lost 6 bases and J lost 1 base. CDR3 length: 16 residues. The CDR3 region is CASSYRLAGSQETQYF. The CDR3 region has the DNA TGTGCCAGCAGTTATCGACTAGCGGGGTCCCAAGAGACCCAGTACTTC. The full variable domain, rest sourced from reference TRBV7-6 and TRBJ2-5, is GAGVSQSPRYKVTKRGQDVALRCDPISGHVSLYWYRQALGQGPEFLTYFNYEAQQDKSGLPNDRFSAERPEGSISTLTIQRTEQRDSAMYRCASSYRLAGSQETQYFGPGTRLLVL.

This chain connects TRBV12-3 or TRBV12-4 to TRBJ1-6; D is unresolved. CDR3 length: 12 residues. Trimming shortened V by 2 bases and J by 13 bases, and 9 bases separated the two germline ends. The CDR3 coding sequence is TGTGCCAGCAGTTTATCCGGAGTGCCCCTCCACTTT. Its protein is CASSLSGVPLHF.

The DNA of the CDR3 is TGTGCCAGCAGTTACCCTAATTCACCCCTCCACTTT. Protein: CASSYPNSPLHF. The rearrangement uses TRBV6-6 and TRBJ1-6; no definite D call. Germline V gene sequence: CDR1 MNHNY, CDR2 SVGAGI (reference sequence). Trimming left V 2 bases short and J 6 bases short, with 2 bases between. The CDR3 is 12 residues long.

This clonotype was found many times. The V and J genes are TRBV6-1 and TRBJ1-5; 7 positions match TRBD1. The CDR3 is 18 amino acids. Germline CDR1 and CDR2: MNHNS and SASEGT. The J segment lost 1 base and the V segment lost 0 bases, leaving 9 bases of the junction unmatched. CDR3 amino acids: CASSEALAGGASNQPQHF. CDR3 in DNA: TGTGCCAGCAGTGAAGCGTTGGCAGGGGGTGCGAGCAATCAGCCCCAGCATTTT.

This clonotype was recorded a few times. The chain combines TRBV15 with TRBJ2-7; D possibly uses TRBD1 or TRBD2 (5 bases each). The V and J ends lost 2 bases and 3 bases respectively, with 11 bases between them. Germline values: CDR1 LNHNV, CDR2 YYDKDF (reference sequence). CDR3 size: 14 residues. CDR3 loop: CATSRQGEGYEQYF. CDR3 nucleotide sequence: TGTGCCACCAGCAGACAGGGAGAAGGCTACGAGCAGTACTTC.

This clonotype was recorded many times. CDR3 sequence reads: CASSPGPYQPQHF. DNA for the CDR3: TGCGCCAGCAGCCCGGGCCCCTATCAGCCCCAGCATTTT. The rearrangement links TRBV5-1 to TRBJ1-5; no clear D gene. The germline V and J ends were trimmed by 4 bases and 5 bases, with 10 bases remaining between them. The germline gives CDR1 SGHRS, CDR2 YFSETQ. The CDR3 is 13 amino acids.

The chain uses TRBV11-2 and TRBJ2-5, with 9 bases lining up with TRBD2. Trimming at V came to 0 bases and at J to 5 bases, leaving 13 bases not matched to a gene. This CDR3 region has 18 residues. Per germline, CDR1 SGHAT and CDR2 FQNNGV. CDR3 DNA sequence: TGTGCCAGCAGCTTAGAGCTAGCGGGACGTTTAGGGGGGGAGACCCAGTACTTC. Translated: CASSLELAGRLGGETQYF. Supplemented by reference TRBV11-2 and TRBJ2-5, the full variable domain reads EAGVAQSPRYKIIEKRQSVAFWCNPISGHATLYWYQQILGQGPKLLIQFQNNGVVDDSQLPKDRFSAERLKGVDSTLKIQPAKLEDSAVYLCASSLELAGRLGGETQYFGPGTRLLVL.

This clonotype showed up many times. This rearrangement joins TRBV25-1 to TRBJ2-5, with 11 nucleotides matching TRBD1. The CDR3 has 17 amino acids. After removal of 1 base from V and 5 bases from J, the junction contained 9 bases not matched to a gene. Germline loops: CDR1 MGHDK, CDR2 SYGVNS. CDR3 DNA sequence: TGTGCCAGCAGTGAATTTACCGGGACAGGGGGGTTCGAGACCCAGTACTTC. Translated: CASSEFTGTGGFETQYF.

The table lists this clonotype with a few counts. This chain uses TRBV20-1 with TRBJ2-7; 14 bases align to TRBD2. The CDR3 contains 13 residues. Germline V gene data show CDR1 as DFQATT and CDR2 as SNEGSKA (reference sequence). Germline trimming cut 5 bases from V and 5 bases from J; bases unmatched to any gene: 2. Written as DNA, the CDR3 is TGCAGTGCTCGGACTAGCGGGAGGAACGAGCAGTACTTC. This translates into CSARTSGRNEQYF.

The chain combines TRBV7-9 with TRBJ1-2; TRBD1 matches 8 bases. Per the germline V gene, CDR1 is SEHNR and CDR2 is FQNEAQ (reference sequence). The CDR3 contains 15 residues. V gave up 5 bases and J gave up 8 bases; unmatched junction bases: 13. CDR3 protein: CASSHTPDREWGYTF. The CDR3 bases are TGTGCCAGCAGCCACACCCCGGACAGGGAGTGGGGCTACACCTTC.

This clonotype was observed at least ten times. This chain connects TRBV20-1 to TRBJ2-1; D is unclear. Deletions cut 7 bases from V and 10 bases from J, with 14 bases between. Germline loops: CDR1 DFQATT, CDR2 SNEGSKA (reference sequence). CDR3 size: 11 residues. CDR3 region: CSVHRGGEQFF. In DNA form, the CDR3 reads TGCAGTGTGCATCGAGGTGGAGAGCAGTTCTTC.

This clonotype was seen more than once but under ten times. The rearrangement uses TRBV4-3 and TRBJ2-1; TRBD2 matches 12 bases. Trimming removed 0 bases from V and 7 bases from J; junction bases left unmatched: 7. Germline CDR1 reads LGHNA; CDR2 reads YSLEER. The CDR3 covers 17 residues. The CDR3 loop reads CASSQERVGLAGNEQFF. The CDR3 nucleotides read TGCGCCAGCAGCCAAGAAAGGGTCGGACTAGCGGGAAATGAGCAGTTCTTC.

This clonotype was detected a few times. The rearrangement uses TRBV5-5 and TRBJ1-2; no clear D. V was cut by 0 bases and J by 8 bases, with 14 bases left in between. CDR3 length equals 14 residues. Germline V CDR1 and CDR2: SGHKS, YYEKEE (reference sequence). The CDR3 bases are TGTGCCAGCAGCTTGGATGGAATCTTAGAAGGCTACACCTTC. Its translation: CASSLDGILEGYTF.

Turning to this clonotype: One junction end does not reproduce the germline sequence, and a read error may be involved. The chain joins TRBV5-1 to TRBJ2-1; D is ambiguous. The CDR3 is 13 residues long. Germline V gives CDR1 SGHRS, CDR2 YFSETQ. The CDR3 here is CASSLGGYNEEFF. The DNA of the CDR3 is TGCGCCAGCAGCTTGGGGGGTTATAATGAGGAGTTCTTC.